The TCR beta chain described here comes from a study of CD8 T cells in ankylosing spondylitis. Findings and caveats of the study: In the blood and synovial fluid of reactive arthritis, some motif variants had been previously reported. For ankylosing spondylitis blood, a TCR beta motif of 7 or 8 highly homologous variants appeared characteristic. Disease-linked clones were reportedly significantly enriched in matched ankylosing spondylitis synovial fluid. Clones linked to disease, bearing a CD8+ phenotype, were relatively rare in peripheral blood.

This clonotype was observed at least ten times. Antigen unknown. The CDR3 is made up of 11 amino acids. CDR1 and CDR2 from the germline V gene are SGDLS and YYNGEE. Trimming removed 1 base from V and 7 bases from J, with 2 bases in between. MiXCR was run by TCRdb on the 5' RACE reads, yielding one entry per CDR3 protein. This sample yields roughly 38,000 distinct CDR3 sequences, of which 3% are seen a single time; 2.8% belongs to the top ten. The TCR comes from a male donor with ankylosing spondylitis or in good health (not recorded which). Material: blood, either unsorted or a sorted T cell fraction (not recorded which). The V gene is TRBV9, the J gene TRBJ2-2, with D hard to call. CDR3 coding DNA: TGTGCCAGCAGCGTACACGGGGAGCTGTTTTTT. Encoded protein: CASSVHGELFF.